This T cell receptor beta chain was recovered during a study of blood T cells in healthy people across ages. Per-sample yields of isolated PBMCs were at least 7 million. Worth noting for this clonotype: Antigen: not known.

The CDR3 totals 18 residues. V was pared by 4 bases and J by 7 bases, with 21 bases of the junction left unmatched. CDR1 and CDR2 from the germline V gene are SGHRS and YFSETQ. The study, taken as a whole, reports: Significant beta diversity loss was already apparent by age approximately 40, declining roughly linearly.

Alongside a J-beta primer mix, a sample-barcoded 5' primer served in a second PCR lasting about 7 to 11 cycles. TCRdb itself ran the 5' RACE reads through MiXCR, one entry per CDR3 protein. The sample lists hundreds of thousands of distinct CDR3 sequences, about 34% occurring once. Sequencing was performed on blood. The clonotype was recovered from a young man in good health. The chain joins TRBV5-1 to TRBJ2-3, with 7 bases matching TRBD2. The CDR3, as DNA: TGCGCCAGCAGCCTTAAAACCGGGAGACTAGCTTCAATGAATACGCAGTATTTT. As protein: CASSLKTGRLASMNTQYF.